Listed here are 8 T cell receptor beta chains from one sample, sequenced in a study of T cell responses to AZD1222 COVID-19 vaccine. Only in-frame clones appear in the TCRdb table, and some are missing; sequencing was by immunoSEQ multiplex PCR. Here the sample spans around 110,000 clones, around nine tenths being singletons. The material sequenced was peripheral blood, taken 28 days after the second AZD1222 dose. These receptors were taken from an adult who received the AZD1222 COVID-19 vaccine.

The rearrangement uses TRBV7-9 and TRBJ2-2; no reliable D call. The germline gives CDR1 SEHNR, CDR2 FQNEAQ (reference sequence). V was cut by 5 bases and J by 2 bases, with 15 bases left in between. The CDR3 covers 16 residues. The CDR3 region is CASSRAPGLNTGELFF. The CDR3 nucleotides read TGTGCCAGCAGCCGGGCGCCAGGTCTAAACACCGGGGAGCTGTTTTTT. The full variable domain, with the rest looked up from reference TRBV7-9 and TRBJ2-2, is DTGVSQNPRHKITKRGQNVTFRCDPISEHNRLYWYRQTLGQGPEFLTYFQNEAQLEKSRLLSDRFSAERPKGSFSTLEIQRTEQGDSAMYLCASSRAPGLNTGELFFGEGSRLTVL.

This chain connects TRBV2 to TRBJ2-5, with unresolved D. CDR1 is SNHLY, CDR2 FYNNEI, per germline. This CDR3 spans 13 amino acids. Trimming stripped 8 bases from V and 4 bases from J, with 14 bases between. The DNA for the CDR3 is TGTGCCAGCTTGGAACTCACCCCAGAGACCCAGTACTTC. Translating gives CASLELTPETQYF. The full variable domain, with the rest looked up from reference TRBV2 and TRBJ2-5, is EPEVTQTPSHQVTQMGQEVILRCVPISNHLYFYWYRQILGQKVEFLVSFYNNEISEKSEIFDDQFSVERPDGSNFTLKIRSTKLEDSAMYFCASLELTPETQYFGPGTRLLVL.

The CDR3 protein is CSAKTGLSGNEQFF. CDR3 DNA: TGCAGCGCCAAAACAGGGTTATCTGGCAATGAGCAGTTCTTC. This chain uses TRBV29-1 with TRBJ2-1; a possible D gene is TRBD1 (6 bases). The CDR3 has 14 residues. The V end was cut by 7 bases, the J end by 6 bases, with 19 bases between. Looked up from germline, CDR1 is SQVTM and CDR2 is ANQGSEA.

V and J are TRBV11-2 and TRBJ2-5; D uncertain. The germline V gene encodes CDR1 SGHAT and CDR2 FQNNGV. The CDR3 is 15 residues long. The V gene lost 5 bases and the J gene lost 2 bases, with 15 bases spanning the gap. The CDR3 coding sequence is TGTGCCAGCAGCAAGATCTCAGATGCGCAAGAGACCCAGTACTTC. It translates to CASSKISDAQETQYF.

This clone was recorded once. The J gene is TRBJ1-6, the V gene TRBV5-4; 7 nucleotides match TRBD1. Germline V gene data show CDR1 as SGHNT and CDR2 as YYREEE (reference sequence). J lost 8 bases, V lost 4 bases, and 15 bases had no gene match. The CDR3 is 17 amino acids. The CDR3 is CASSARGQSVGHSPLHF. CDR3 nucleotide sequence: TGTGCCAGCAGCGCTAGGGGGCAGTCCGTAGGGCATTCACCCCTCCACTTT.

The chain has TRBV2 and TRBJ1-1, with TRBD1 identical over 9 bases. This CDR3 region has 13 residues. The trim removed 8 bases at V and 4 bases at J, leaving 5 bases unmatched. CDR1 SNHLY and CDR2 FYNNEI come from the germline V gene. The CDR3 protein is CASGTGSSTEAFF. The CDR3 region has the DNA TGTGCCAGCGGGACAGGGAGTAGCACTGAAGCTTTCTTT.

The genes are TRBV18 and TRBJ1-1; no reliable D call. CDR1 and CDR2 (germline): KGHSH, LQKENI. The V and J ends lost 3 bases and 3 bases respectively, with 11 bases between them. There are 14 residues in the CDR3. In nucleotides, the CDR3 is TGTGCCAGCTCACCCCCGGGGTACGACACTGAAGCTTTCTTT. It is translated as CASSPPGYDTEAFF.

The rearrangement joins TRBV27 to TRBJ2-7; D might be TRBD1 (6 bases). The CDR3 is made up of 16 amino acids. The V gene lost 2 bases and the J gene lost 1 base, with 15 bases spanning the gap. Looked up from germline, CDR1 is MNHEY and CDR2 is SMNVEV (reference sequence). The CDR3 DNA reads TGTGCCAGCAGTTTAGGGAGTGACAGGATTTCCTACGAGCAGTACTTC. Residues: CASSLGSDRISYEQYF.